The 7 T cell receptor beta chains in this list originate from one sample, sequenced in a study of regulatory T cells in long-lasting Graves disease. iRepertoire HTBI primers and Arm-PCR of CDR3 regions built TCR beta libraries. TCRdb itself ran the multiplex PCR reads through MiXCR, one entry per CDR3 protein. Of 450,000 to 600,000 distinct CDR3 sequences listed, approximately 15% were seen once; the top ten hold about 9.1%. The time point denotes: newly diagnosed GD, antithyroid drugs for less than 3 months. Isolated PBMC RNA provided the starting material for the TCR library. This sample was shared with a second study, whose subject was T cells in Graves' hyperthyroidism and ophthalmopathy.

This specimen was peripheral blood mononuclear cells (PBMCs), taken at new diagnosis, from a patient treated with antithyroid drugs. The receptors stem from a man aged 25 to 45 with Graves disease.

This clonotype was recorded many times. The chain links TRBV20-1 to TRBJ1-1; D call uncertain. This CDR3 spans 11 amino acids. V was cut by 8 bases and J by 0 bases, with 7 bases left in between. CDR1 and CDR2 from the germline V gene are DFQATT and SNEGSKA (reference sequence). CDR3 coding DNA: TGCAGTAGTAGGGTGAACACTGAAGCTTTCTTT. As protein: CSSRVNTEAFF.

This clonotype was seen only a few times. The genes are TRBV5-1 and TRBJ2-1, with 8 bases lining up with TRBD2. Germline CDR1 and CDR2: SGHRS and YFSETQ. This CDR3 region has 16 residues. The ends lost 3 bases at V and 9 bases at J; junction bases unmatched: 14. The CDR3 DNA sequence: TGCGCCAGCAGCTGGGGCCCTTCGGGAGGGAGTGTTGAGCAGTTCTTC. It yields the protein CASSWGPSGGSVEQFF.

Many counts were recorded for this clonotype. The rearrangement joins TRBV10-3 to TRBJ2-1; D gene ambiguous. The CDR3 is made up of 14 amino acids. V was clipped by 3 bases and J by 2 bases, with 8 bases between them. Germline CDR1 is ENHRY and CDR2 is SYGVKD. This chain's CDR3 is CAISEGGTYNEQFF. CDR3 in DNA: TGTGCCATCAGTGAAGGCGGAACCTACAATGAGCAGTTCTTC.

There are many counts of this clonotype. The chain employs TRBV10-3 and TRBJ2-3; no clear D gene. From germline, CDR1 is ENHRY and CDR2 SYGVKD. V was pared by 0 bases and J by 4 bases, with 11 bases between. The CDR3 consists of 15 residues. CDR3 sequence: CAISESARRPDTQYF. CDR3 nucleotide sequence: TGTGCCATCAGTGAGTCGGCTCGGCGACCAGATACGCAGTATTTT.

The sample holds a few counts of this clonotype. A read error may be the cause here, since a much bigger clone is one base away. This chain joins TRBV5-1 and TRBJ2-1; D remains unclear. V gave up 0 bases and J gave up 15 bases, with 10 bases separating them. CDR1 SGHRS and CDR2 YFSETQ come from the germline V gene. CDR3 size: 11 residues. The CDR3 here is CASSLVGRRFF. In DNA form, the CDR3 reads TGCGCCAGCAGCTTGGTTGGTAGGCGGTTCTTC. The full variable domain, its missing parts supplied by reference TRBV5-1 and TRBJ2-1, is KAGVTQTPRYLIKTRGQQVTLSCSPISGHRSVSWYQQTPGQGLQFLFEYFSETQRNKGNFPGRFSGRQFSNSRSEMNVSTLELGDSALYLCASSLVGRRFFGPGTRLTVL.

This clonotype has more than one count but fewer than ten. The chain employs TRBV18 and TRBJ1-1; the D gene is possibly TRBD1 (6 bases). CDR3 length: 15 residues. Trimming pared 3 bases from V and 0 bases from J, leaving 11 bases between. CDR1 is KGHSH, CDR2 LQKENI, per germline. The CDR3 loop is CASSPPKGVNTEAFF. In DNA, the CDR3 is TGTGCCAGCTCACCTCCCAAGGGGGTGAACACTGAAGCTTTCTTT. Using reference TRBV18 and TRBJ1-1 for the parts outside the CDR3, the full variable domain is NAGVMQNPRHLVRRRGQEARLRCSPMKGHSHVYWYRQLPEEGLKFMVYLQKENIIDESGMPKERFSAEFPKEGPSILRIQQVVRGDSAAYFCASSPPKGVNTEAFFGQGTRLTVV.

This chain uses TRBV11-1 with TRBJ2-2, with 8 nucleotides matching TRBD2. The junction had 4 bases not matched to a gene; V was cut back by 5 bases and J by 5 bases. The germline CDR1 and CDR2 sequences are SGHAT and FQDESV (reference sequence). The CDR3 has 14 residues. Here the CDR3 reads CASSDSGTTGELFF. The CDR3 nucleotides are TGTGCCAGCAGCGATAGCGGGACGACCGGGGAGCTGTTTTTT.